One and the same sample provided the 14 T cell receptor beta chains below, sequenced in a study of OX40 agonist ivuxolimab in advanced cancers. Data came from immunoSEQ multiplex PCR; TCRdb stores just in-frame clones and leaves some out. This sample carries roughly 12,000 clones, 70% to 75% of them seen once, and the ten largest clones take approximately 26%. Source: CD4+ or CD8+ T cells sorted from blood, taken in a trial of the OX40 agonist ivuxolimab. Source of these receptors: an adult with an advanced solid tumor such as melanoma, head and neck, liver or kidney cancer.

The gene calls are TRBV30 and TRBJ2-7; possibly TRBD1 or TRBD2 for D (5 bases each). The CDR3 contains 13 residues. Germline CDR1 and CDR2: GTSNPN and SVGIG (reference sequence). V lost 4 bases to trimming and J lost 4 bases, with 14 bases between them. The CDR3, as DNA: TGTGCCTGGAAGTTCAGGGACGGGTACGAGCAGTACTTC. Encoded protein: CAWKFRDGYEQYF. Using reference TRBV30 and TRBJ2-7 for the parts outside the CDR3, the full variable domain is SQTIHQWPATLVQPVGSPLSLECTVEGTSNPNLYWYRQAAGRGLQLLFYSVGIGQISSEVPQNLSASRPQDRQFILSSKKLLLSDSGFYLCAWKFRDGYEQYFGPGTRLTVT.

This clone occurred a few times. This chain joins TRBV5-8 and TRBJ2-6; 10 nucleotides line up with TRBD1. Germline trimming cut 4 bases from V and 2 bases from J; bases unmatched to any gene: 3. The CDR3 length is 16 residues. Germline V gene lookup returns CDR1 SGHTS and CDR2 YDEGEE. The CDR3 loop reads CASSPDRGPGANVLTF. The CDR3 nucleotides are TGTGCCAGCAGCCCAGACAGGGGGCCTGGGGCCAACGTCCTGACTTTC.

CDR3 residues: CASSIDVNTGELFF. In nucleotides, the CDR3 is TGTGCCAGTAGTATAGATGTGAACACCGGGGAGCTGTTTTTT. The chain employs TRBV19 and TRBJ2-2; D is unclear. Per germline, CDR1 LNHDA and CDR2 SQIVND (reference sequence). The CDR3 spans 14 residues. V lost 0 bases and J 1 base, leaving 3 bases between the germline ends.

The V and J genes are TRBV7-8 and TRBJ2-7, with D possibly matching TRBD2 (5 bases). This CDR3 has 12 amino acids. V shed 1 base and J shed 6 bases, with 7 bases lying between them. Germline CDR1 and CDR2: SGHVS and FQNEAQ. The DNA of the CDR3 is TGTGCCAGCAGCTTAGGTCGGGGCGAGCAGTACTTC. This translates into CASSLGRGEQYF.

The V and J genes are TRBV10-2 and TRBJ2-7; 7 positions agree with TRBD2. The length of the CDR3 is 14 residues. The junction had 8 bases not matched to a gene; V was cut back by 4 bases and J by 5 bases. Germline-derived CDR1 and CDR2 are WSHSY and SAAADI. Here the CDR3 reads CASSAREDRDEQYF. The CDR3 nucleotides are TGCGCCAGCAGTGCACGGGAGGACCGGGACGAGCAGTACTTC.

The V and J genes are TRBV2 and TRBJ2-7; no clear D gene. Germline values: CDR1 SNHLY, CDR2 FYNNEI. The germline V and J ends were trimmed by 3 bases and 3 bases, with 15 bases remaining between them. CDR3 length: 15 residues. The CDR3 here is CASSEGKDPRYEQYF. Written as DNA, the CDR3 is TGTGCCAGCAGTGAGGGTAAGGACCCCCGCTACGAGCAGTACTTC.

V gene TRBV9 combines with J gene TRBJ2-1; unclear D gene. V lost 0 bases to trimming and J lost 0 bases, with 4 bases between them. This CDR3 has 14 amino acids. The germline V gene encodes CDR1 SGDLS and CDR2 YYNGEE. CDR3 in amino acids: CASSVEGSYNEQFF. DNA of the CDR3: TGTGCCAGCAGCGTAGAGGGCTCCTACAATGAGCAGTTCTTC.

The CDR3: CASSYRDREGYEQFF. The DNA for the CDR3 is TGCGCCAGCAGCTACCGGGACAGGGAAGGCTATGAGCAGTTCTTC. This chain joins TRBV5-1 and TRBJ2-1; 9 nucleotides agree with TRBD1. Germline assignment: CDR1 SGHRS and CDR2 YFSETQ. This CDR3 has 15 residues. J was trimmed by 8 bases and V by 3 bases; bases with no gene match: 9.

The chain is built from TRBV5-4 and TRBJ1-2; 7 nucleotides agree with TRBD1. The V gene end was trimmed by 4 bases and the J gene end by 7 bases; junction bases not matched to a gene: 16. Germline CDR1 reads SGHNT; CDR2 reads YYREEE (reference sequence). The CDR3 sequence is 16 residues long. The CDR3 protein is CASSQADRTTSRGYTF. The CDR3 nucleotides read TGTGCCAGCAGCCAGGCGGACAGGACAACCTCCCGTGGCTACACCTTC.

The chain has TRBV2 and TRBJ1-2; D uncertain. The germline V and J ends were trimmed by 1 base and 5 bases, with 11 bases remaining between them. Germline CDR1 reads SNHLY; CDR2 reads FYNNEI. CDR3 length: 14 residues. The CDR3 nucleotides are TGTGCCAGCAGTGAAGACAGATCGGGTTATGGCTACACCTTC. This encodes CASSEDRSGYGYTF.

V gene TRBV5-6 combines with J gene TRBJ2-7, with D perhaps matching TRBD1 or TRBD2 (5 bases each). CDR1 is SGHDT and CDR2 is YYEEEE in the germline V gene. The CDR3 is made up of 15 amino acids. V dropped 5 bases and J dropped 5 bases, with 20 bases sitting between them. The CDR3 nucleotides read TGTGCCAGCAGTGTGCTAGGAGGCCGGGACCACGAGCAGTACTTC. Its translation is CASSVLGGRDHEQYF. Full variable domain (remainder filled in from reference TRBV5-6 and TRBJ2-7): DAGVTQSPTHLIKTRGQQVTLRCSPKSGHDTVSWYQQALGQGPQFIFQYYEEEERQRGNFPDRFSGHQFPNYSSELNVNALLLGDSALYLCASSVLGGRDHEQYFGPGTRLTVT.

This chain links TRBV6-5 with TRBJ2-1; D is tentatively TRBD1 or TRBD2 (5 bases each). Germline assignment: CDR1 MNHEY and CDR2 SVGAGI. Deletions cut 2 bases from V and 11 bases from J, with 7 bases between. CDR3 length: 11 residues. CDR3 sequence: CASSYGGQQFF. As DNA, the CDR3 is TGTGCCAGCAGTTACGGGGGACAGCAGTTCTTC.

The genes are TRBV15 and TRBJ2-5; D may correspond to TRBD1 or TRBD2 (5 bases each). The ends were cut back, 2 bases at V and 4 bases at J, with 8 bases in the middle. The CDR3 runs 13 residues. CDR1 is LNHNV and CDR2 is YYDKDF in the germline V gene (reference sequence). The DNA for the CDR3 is TGTGCCACCAGCAGATTTGGGGGAGAGACCCAGTACTTC. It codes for CATSRFGGETQYF.

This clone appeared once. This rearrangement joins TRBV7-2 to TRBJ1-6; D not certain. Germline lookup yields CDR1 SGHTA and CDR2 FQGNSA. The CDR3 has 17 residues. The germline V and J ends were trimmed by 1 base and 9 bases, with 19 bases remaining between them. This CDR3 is CASSLDLRGSFSSPLHF. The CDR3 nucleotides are TGTGCCAGCAGCTTAGACCTTAGAGGGTCGTTTAGTTCACCCCTCCACTTT.